This TCR beta chain originates from a study of blood T cell repertoires in COVID-19. Study information: Whether acute or convalescent, the COVID-19 samples came from the United States, Italy and Spain. Sample material is recorded as cDNA or gDNA derived from T cells, B-cell-depleted T cells, or PBMCs.

Germline V gene sequence: CDR1 SGHAT, CDR2 FQNNGV. J was trimmed by 3 bases and V by 5 bases; bases with no gene match: 9. The CDR3 length is 16 residues. Authors' data handling: From reference gene primer amplification, estimates of nucleated cell counts were derived. Using immunoSEQ multiplex PCR, the repertoire was profiled, and TCRdb retains in-frame clones only, with some absent. The V and J calls and clone size are taken from that table; D and trimming were inferred from the DNA. The repertoire holds roughly 60,000 clones, with over 75% as singletons. V is TRBV11-2 and J is TRBJ2-3; TRBD2 aligns across 9 bases. Input material: peripheral blood. This receptor was identified in a man aged 50 or older with active COVID-19. CDR3 residues: CASSPLRGGGTDTQYF. The CDR3 bases are TGTGCCAGCAGCCCCCTACGCGGGGGGGGGACAGATACGCAGTATTTT.